This T cell receptor beta chain was profiled in a study of early T cells in non-severe SARS-CoV-2 infection (dated by TCRdb to the early 2020s). In terms of the full investigation: Because TCR sequencing was done on bulk RNA from unsorted whole blood, the alpha and beta chains could not be paired. General findings and caveats noted by the study authors: Matching against VDJdb was skewed toward anti-spike CD8 responses, likely underestimated virus-specific expansions, and missed private and CD4 specificities.

This clonotype has just a few counts. What this receptor recognizes is not known. Base qualities were left out, and no much larger clone turns up one base away. The library came from 5' RACE. TCRdb records NextSeq 500 as the sequencer. To correct for sequencing error and PCR bias, the TCR library protocol tagged individual cDNA molecules with unique molecular identifiers. Sequencing covered both TCR alpha and beta chains, and within each sample the abundances of alpha and beta sequences were tightly co-correlated. As for how the authors treated the data: Decombinator V4 was used to perform V gene, J gene and CDR3 annotation of TCR sequences. Expanded TCRs were defined as changing significantly between any two time points under a Poisson model with p below 0.0001. TCR abundances were normalised to the total number of TCRs sequenced in each sample and reported as counts per million. TRAV1-2 paired with TRAJ12, TRAJ20 or TRAJ33 defined MAIT TCRs, while TRAV10 paired with TRAJ18 defined iNKT TCRs. VDJdb, accessed 1 November 2021, was searched for CMV, EBV and SARS-CoV-2 annotated TCRs, excluding TCRs annotated for multiple antigens. The public reads were run again by TCRdb, first through fastp at Q25 and then through MiXCR, and only productive beta chains were kept. Entries are consolidated by CDR3 protein sequence, retaining the most common genes and DNA. What appears here as the V and J calls and clone size reflects TCRdb's work, not the paper's. This sample has about 64,000 distinct CDR3 sequences in its table, and approximately 9.2% of those were observed once. The ten most abundant clones make up 13% of the sample.

V is cut back by 1 base and J by 9 bases, with 4 bases in the junction unmatched. In the germline V gene, CDR1 corresponds to SGHTA and CDR2 to FQGNSA. From cysteine to phenylalanine, the CDR3 is 15 amino acids long. The only DNA kept is the CDR3, 45 bases in frame from the first base. This was a case-control study nested in a cohort of healthcare workers in London, UK, who had nasopharyngeal swab PCR tests and blood samples taken every week. Healthcare workers were recruited between 23 and 31 March 2020, during the week of the UK lockdown, and were followed weekly for up to about 16 weeks. This clonotype was obtained from an adult who was a healthcare worker with PCR-confirmed SARS-CoV-2 infection or an uninfected control (not recorded which). The chain employs TRBV7-2 and TRBJ2-1; 12 of the junction bases match TRBD2. The sample in question was whole blood, obtained at baseline. The base sequence is TGTGCCAGCAGCTTAGACCCGGGACTAGCGGGTGAGCAGTTCTTC. Its product reads: CASSLDPGLAGEQFF.